This TCR beta chain was sequenced in a study of blood T cell repertoires in COVID-19. Turning to the study itself: Spain, Italy and the United States supplied samples that represented acute and convalescent COVID-19. T cells, B-cell-depleted T cells, or PBMCs provided the cDNA or gDNA that served as material.

Germline V lookup: CDR1 SEHNR, CDR2 FQNEAQ (reference sequence). Deletions cut 5 bases from V and 5 bases from J, with 15 bases between. The CDR3 loop spans 14 amino acids. Under the authors' procedure: Estimation of nucleated cell counts relied on the amplification of reference gene primers. Profiled with immunoSEQ multiplex PCR; TCRdb holds only in-frame clones, not every one. From that table come the V and J calls and clone size; the DNA was used to work out D and trimming. This table has about 220,000 clones, 80% to 90% appearing once. Material: PBMCs or T cells enriched from blood (not recorded which). The origin of this receptor is a woman aged 18-29 years in a cohort exposed to, infected with or recovered from COVID-19 (not recorded which). The rearrangement uses TRBV7-9 and TRBJ1-2, with TRBD1 as a possible D gene (5 bases). In DNA, the CDR3 is TGTGCCAGCAGCCAACGGAGGGGAGAATATGGCTACACCTTC. Translation: CASSQRRGEYGYTF.